The source of this T cell receptor beta chain is a study of T-cell reconstitution after alpha-beta-depleted transplantation in children. Germline CDR1 reads MNHEY; CDR2 reads SVGAGI. Trimming pared 4 bases from V and 5 bases from J, leaving 14 bases between. The CDR3 covers 14 residues. Preparation of the TCRbeta library involved a method that used unique molecular identifiers. Each CDR3 protein is one row after TCRdb ran MiXCR on the PCR reads. The sample has approximately 520,000 distinct CDR3 sequences, 30% to 35% seen once; the top ten hold 2% to 3%. The clonotype comes from a human donor who donated a stem cell graft to a child with aplastic anemia. The source material was PBMCs from the stem cell graft donor, sampled from the stem cell graft. The J gene is TRBJ1-1, the V gene TRBV6-5; weak D call: TRBD1 (5 bases). The CDR3 sequence: CASSSQGGRTEAFF. The CDR3 coding sequence is TGTGCCAGCAGTTCTCAGGGAGGACGGACTGAAGCTTTCTTT.